These 29 T cell receptor beta chains were sequenced from one sample in a study of T cell repertoires in cytomegalovirus infection. TCRdb re-called the reads with MiXCR, one entry per CDR3 protein. The repertoire includes about 310,000 distinct CDR3 sequences, roughly 15% of them detected once, and more than 10% sits in the top ten. The source material was PBMCs. The receptors originated from a human donor in good health (CMV status not recorded). Some clones in this sample may be carry-over from other donors' samples.

The chain joins TRBV20-1 to TRBJ2-7; the D gene could be TRBD1 or TRBD2 (5 bases each). The CDR3 contains 13 residues. V was trimmed by 5 bases and J by 1 base, leaving 12 bases between them. Germline values: CDR1 DFQATT, CDR2 SNEGSKA (reference sequence). CDR3 sequence (DNA): TGCAGTGCTCGGGGACCGACATCCTACGAGCAGTACTTC. Its protein product is CSARGPTSYEQYF.

This clonotype was picked up many times. Sequence at one end of the junction differs from germline and may be a read error. This chain joins TRBV29-1 and TRBJ1-4, with D tentatively TRBD1 (5 bases). CDR1 and CDR2 from the germline V gene are SQVTM and ANQGSEA. The CDR3 has 12 residues. The CDR3 loop reads CSDGGTSEKLFF. The CDR3 nucleotides read TGCAGCGACGGGGGGACTAGTGAAAAACTGTTTTTT.

This clonotype showed up just a few times. J is TRBJ1-2 and V is TRBV27, with D perhaps matching TRBD1 (6 bases). With 0 bases removed from V and 7 bases from J, the gap between germline ends came to 18 bases. CDR3 length equals 16 residues. Germline lookup yields CDR1 MNHEY and CDR2 SMNVEV (reference sequence). CDR3 amino acids: CASSLSMTGTSAGYTF. As DNA, the CDR3 is TGTGCCAGCAGTTTATCCATGACAGGCACCTCGGCTGGCTACACCTTC.

This clonotype was seen many times. V is TRBV6-5 and J is TRBJ1-6; TRBD1 matches at 10 bases. V dropped 2 bases and J dropped 9; count of bases not matched to a gene: 4. The CDR3 length is 15 residues. CDR1 is MNHEY and CDR2 is SVGAGI in the germline V gene. The CDR3 reads CASSYGGTGASPLHF. In nucleotides, the CDR3 is TGTGCCAGCAGTTACGGCGGGACAGGGGCTTCACCCCTCCACTTT.

This clonotype has a count of ten or more. The genes are TRBV7-2 and TRBJ1-2, with 10 bases identical to TRBD1. This CDR3 is 16 amino acids long. Germline trimming cut 5 bases from V and 3 bases from J; bases unmatched to any gene: 9. The germline CDR1 and CDR2 sequences are SGHTA and FQGNSA. The CDR3 bases are TGTGCCAGCAGCGCCCGACAGGGGGCGGACGACTATGGCTACACCTTC. It codes for CASSARQGADDYGYTF. The whole variable domain, remainder taken from reference TRBV7-2 and TRBJ1-2, is GAGVSQSPSNKVTEKGKDVELRCDPISGHTALYWYRQSLGQGLEFLIYFQGNSAPDKSGLPSDRFSAERTGGSVSTLTIQRTQQEDSAVYLCASSARQGADDYGYTFGSGTRLTVV.

This clonotype was detected a few times. The chain is built from TRBV7-9 and TRBJ1-2; 7 nucleotides align to TRBD1. V shed 0 bases and J 3 bases; nucleotides not matched to a gene: 1. The CDR3 is made up of 14 amino acids. CDR1 SEHNR and CDR2 FQNEAQ come from the germline V gene (reference sequence). The CDR3 region has the DNA TGTGCCAGCAGCTTAGCAGGGGGCCACTATGGCTACACCTTC. Its translation: CASSLAGGHYGYTF.

This rearrangement joins TRBV12-3 or TRBV12-4 to TRBJ2-2; 8 bases fit TRBD1. J gave up 4 bases and V 3 bases, and 4 bases lay outside the gene matches. This CDR3 contains 15 residues. The CDR3 sequence: CASSFGRGRTGELFF. DNA for the CDR3: TGTGCCAGCAGTTTCGGCAGGGGGCGCACCGGGGAGCTGTTTTTT.

This clonotype was detected ten times or more. In nucleotides, the CDR3 is TGTGCCAGCAGCCCGGGACAGGGGGTTTGGAATGAGCAGTTCTTC. The encoded protein is CASSPGQGVWNEQFF. The V and J genes are TRBV7-2 and TRBJ2-1; 11 bases map to TRBD1. CDR3 size: 15 residues. The trim removed 5 bases at V and 7 bases at J, leaving 7 bases unmatched. CDR1 is SGHTA, CDR2 FQGNSA, per germline.

The gene calls are TRBV24-1 and TRBJ2-7, with 7 bases aligning to TRBD1. Germline V gives CDR1 KGHDR, CDR2 SFDVKD. The junction had 4 bases not matched to a gene; V was cut back by 0 bases and J by 6 bases. The CDR3 sequence is 14 residues long. Here the CDR3 DNA reads TGTGCCACCAGTGATTTGCCGGGACAGACCGAGCAGTACTTC. Protein sequence: CATSDLPGQTEQYF.

This clonotype has at least ten counts. A junction boundary mismatches the germline segment, possibly from a read error. The chain is built from TRBV7-7 and TRBJ2-3; TRBD2 matches at 8 bases. CDR3 size: 15 residues. CDR1 is SSHAT, CDR2 FNYEAQ, per germline (reference sequence). In DNA form, the CDR3 reads TGTGCTAGCAGCTTATCGGGGGGGCCCGCAGATACGCAGTATTTT. It encodes CASSLSGGPADTQYF.

V gene TRBV7-9 combines with J gene TRBJ2-1; TRBD2 aligns across 8 bases. CDR1 is SEHNR and CDR2 is FQNEAQ in the germline V gene (reference sequence). V was clipped by 1 base and J by 8 bases; unmatched bases: 10. The CDR3 contains 16 residues. For the CDR3, the DNA is TGTGCCAGCAGCTTAGAGGGGACTAGATCCCTCGATGAGCAGTTCTTC. It is translated as CASSLEGTRSLDEQFF. Together with reference TRBV7-9 and TRBJ2-1, the CDR3 gives the full variable domain: DTGVSQNPRHKITKRGQNVTFRCDPISEHNRLYWYRQTLGQGPEFLTYFQNEAQLEKSRLLSDRFSAERPKGSFSTLEIQRTEQGDSAMYLCASSLEGTRSLDEQFFGPGTRLTVL.

The J gene is TRBJ2-5, the V gene TRBV20-1; 11 bases map to TRBD2. From germline, CDR1 is DFQATT and CDR2 SNEGSKA (reference sequence). Trimming at V came to 6 bases and at J to 4 bases, leaving 13 bases not matched to a gene. The CDR3 runs 16 residues. The CDR3 sequence is CSASRTSGGPRETQYF. The CDR3 DNA is TGCAGTGCATCGCGCACTAGCGGGGGCCCCCGAGAGACCCAGTACTTC.

V and J are TRBV9 and TRBJ2-2; D may match TRBD1 or TRBD2 (5 bases each). Germline CDR1 is SGDLS and CDR2 is YYNGEE. V was clipped by 4 bases and J by 7 bases, with 14 bases between them. This CDR3 is 14 amino acids long. CDR3 sequence (DNA): TGTGCCAGCAGCCGCAGGGTAGGAGGCGGGGAGCTGTTTTTT. This sequence encodes CASSRRVGGGELFF.

This clonotype has ten or more counts. CDR3 nucleotides: TGTGCCAGCAGTTTGACAGTTACCTGGGACTATGGCTACACCTTC. This encodes CASSLTVTWDYGYTF. This sequence joins TRBV6-5 and TRBJ1-2; maybe TRBD1 (5 bases). The CDR3 sequence is 15 residues long. Looked up from germline, CDR1 is MNHEY and CDR2 is SVGAGI. The germline V and J ends were trimmed by 4 bases and 3 bases, with 15 bases remaining between them.

Only a few counts were recorded for this clonotype. V gene TRBV24-1 combines with J gene TRBJ1-2, with D hard to call. Germline V gives CDR1 KGHDR, CDR2 SFDVKD. The CDR3 is 15 residues long. V was clipped by 4 bases and J by 3 bases, with 14 bases between them. This CDR3 is CATSDPGKSDYGYTF. CDR3 in DNA: TGTGCCACCAGTGACCCCGGAAAATCCGACTATGGCTACACCTTC.

In its sample, this clonotype was seen many times. This rearrangement joins TRBV6-1 to TRBJ1-4, with a possible D match to TRBD1 (5 bases). Per germline, CDR1 MNHNS and CDR2 SASEGT. Between the trimmed V and J ends, which lost 2 bases and 14 bases, there was a span of 15 bases. This CDR3 is built from 13 residues. In DNA, the CDR3 is TGTGCCAGCAGTGAATCCGGGACGCCCTGGCTGTTTTTT. It codes for CASSESGTPWLFF.

The rearrangement joins TRBV12-3 or TRBV12-4 to TRBJ1-5; D gene ambiguous. The CDR3 has 14 amino acids. V was shortened by 7 bases and J by 4 bases, with 14 bases between the two germline ends. CDR3 sequence reads: CASMNSARNQPQHF. The CDR3 region has the DNA TGTGCCAGCATGAATTCGGCGAGAAATCAGCCCCAGCATTTT.

On this clonotype: A read error is possible here, since a much larger clone lies one base away. The chain carries TRBV7-3 and TRBJ2-5; D call uncertain. In germline, CDR1 is SGHTA, CDR2 FQGTGA. This CDR3 comprises 14 residues. The CDR3 DNA reads as TGTACCAGCAGTCCGCTAGGATACGGAGAGACCCAGTACTTC. Translating gives CTSSPLGYGETQYF.

This clonotype showed up many times. The chain couples TRBV19 to TRBJ1-5, with D unresolved. The V end lost 5 bases, the J end lost 1 base, and 9 bases lay between the germline ends. Looked up from germline, CDR1 is LNHDA and CDR2 is SQIVND (reference sequence). This CDR3 contains 14 residues. The CDR3 DNA reads TGTGCCAGTAGTCCTATGAACAGCAATCAGCCCCAGCATTTT. The encoded protein is CASSPMNSNQPQHF. The entire variable domain, with the rest obtained from reference TRBV19 and TRBJ1-5, is as follows: DGGITQSPKYLFRKEGQNVTLSCEQNLNHDAMYWYRQDPGQGLRLIYYSQIVNDFQKGDIAEGYSVSREKKESFPLTVTSAQKNPTAFYLCASSPMNSNQPQHFGDGTRLSIL.

This clonotype was picked up many times. The chain has TRBV7-6 and TRBJ2-7, with 11 bases lining up with TRBD2. V shed 3 bases and J 2 bases; nucleotides not matched to a gene: 3. Germline V gene data show CDR1 as SGHVS and CDR2 as FNYEAQ. This CDR3 spans 15 amino acids. CDR3 in amino acids: CASSFGTSGTYEQYF. The CDR3 nucleotides read TGTGCCAGCAGCTTCGGGACTAGCGGAACCTACGAGCAGTACTTC.

The table lists this clonotype with many counts. This chain connects TRBV5-1 to TRBJ2-7; a weak D match, TRBD2 (5 bases). The CDR3 is 15 amino acids. CDR1 SGHRS and CDR2 YFSETQ come from the germline V gene. The V end lost 3 bases, the J end lost 4 bases, and 17 bases lay between the germline ends. The CDR3 bases are TGCGCCAGCAGCTCGCAGAGCGGAGTGGAATACGAGCAGTACTTC. This translates into CASSSQSGVEYEQYF.

The CDR3 sequence: CASSKTGGANVLTF. Here the CDR3 DNA reads TGTGCCAGCAGTAAGACAGGGGGGGCCAACGTCCTGACTTTC. The chain carries TRBV6-6 and TRBJ2-6, with 7 bases matching TRBD1. Losses at the gene ends were 5 bases for V and 4 bases for J; bases not matched to a gene: 2. CDR1 is MNHNY and CDR2 is SVGAGI in the germline V gene (reference sequence). The CDR3 covers 14 residues.

This clonotype has more than one count but fewer than ten. V and J are TRBV27 and TRBJ1-4; D unclear. The germline V gene encodes CDR1 MNHEY and CDR2 SMNVEV (reference sequence). This CDR3 contains 14 residues. V lost 7 bases and J 0 bases, leaving 9 bases between the germline ends. This CDR3 is CASKGHATNEKLFF. CDR3 in DNA: TGTGCCAGCAAAGGGCATGCAACTAATGAAAAACTGTTTTTT.

The J gene is TRBJ1-1, the V gene TRBV7-9, with D hard to call. Trimming took off 6 bases at V and 6 bases at J, with 11 bases between the two ends. CDR3 length: 12 residues. CDR1 is SEHNR, CDR2 FQNEAQ, per germline (reference sequence). The CDR3 is CASSLNSPEAFF. The CDR3 bases are TGTGCCAGCAGTTTGAACTCCCCTGAAGCTTTCTTT.

This clonotype has ten or more counts. This chain connects TRBV7-8 to TRBJ2-2, with 8 bases lining up with TRBD2. V trimming: 5 bases; J trimming: 4 bases; junction bases outside the gene matches: 21. CDR3 length equals 20 residues. The germline gives CDR1 SGHVS, CDR2 FQNEAQ. The CDR3 here is CASSQTLGGVAGQATGELFF. Here the CDR3 DNA reads TGTGCCAGCAGCCAAACGCTCGGTGGGGTAGCGGGGCAGGCCACCGGGGAGCTGTTTTTT.

This clonotype was detected many times. V usage is TRBV7-8 and J usage is TRBJ1-1; possibly TRBD1 for D (5 bases). The CDR3 has 15 residues. The germline V and J ends were trimmed by 5 bases and 0 bases, with 13 bases remaining between them. CDR1 and CDR2 (germline): SGHVS, FQNEAQ. CDR3 DNA sequence: TGTGCCAGCAGCCAAAGACAGAGCATGAACACTGAAGCTTTCTTT. Protein product: CASSQRQSMNTEAFF. Full variable domain (outside the CDR3, taken from reference TRBV7-8 and TRBJ1-1): GAGVSQSPRYKVAKRGQDVALRCDPISGHVSLFWYQQALGQGPEFLTYFQNEAQLDKSGLPSDRFFAERPEGSVSTLKIQRTQQEDSAVYLCASSQRQSMNTEAFFGQGTRLTVV.

This clonotype was seen only a few times. The chain combines TRBV3-1 with TRBJ2-1; D gene unclear. The germline V gene encodes CDR1 LGHDT and CDR2 YNNKEL (reference sequence). The CDR3 is made up of 13 amino acids. The ends were cut back, 1 base at V and 6 bases at J, with 7 bases in the middle. CDR3 sequence: CASSQAVPNEQFF. The CDR3 DNA sequence: TGTGCCAGCAGCCAAGCCGTCCCCAATGAGCAGTTCTTC.

This clonotype has ten or more counts. This rearrangement joins TRBV7-2 to TRBJ2-2, with TRBD2 matching 9 bases. This CDR3 region has 15 residues. Germline loops: CDR1 SGHTA, CDR2 FQGNSA. The V gene end was trimmed by 5 bases and the J gene end by 0 bases; junction bases not matched to a gene: 1. The CDR3 loop is CASSPSGANTGELFF. The DNA for the CDR3 is TGTGCCAGCAGCCCTAGCGGGGCGAACACCGGGGAGCTGTTTTTT. The whole variable domain, remainder taken from reference TRBV7-2 and TRBJ2-2, is GAGVSQSPSNKVTEKGKDVELRCDPISGHTALYWYRQSLGQGLEFLIYFQGNSAPDKSGLPSDRFSAERTGGSVSTLTIQRTQQEDSAVYLCASSPSGANTGELFFGEGSRLTVL.

The chain uses TRBV6-1 and TRBJ2-1; D not resolved. Germline V CDR1 and CDR2: MNHNS, SASEGT. V lost 6 bases, J lost 5 bases, and 8 bases lay in between. CDR3 length: 12 amino acids. CDR3 nucleotide sequence: TGTGCCAGCAGCCAGACGGACAATGAGCAGTTCTTC. This encodes CASSQTDNEQFF.